This T cell receptor (beta chain) came from a study of T cell responses to AZD1222 COVID-19 vaccine. Trimming cost V 2 bases and J 4 bases; bases outside gene matches: 12. This CDR3 comprises 19 residues. CDR1 and CDR2 from the germline V gene are WNHNN and SYGVQD (reference sequence). The method was immunoSEQ multiplex PCR; TCRdb's version includes in-frame clones alone and lacks a portion of them. The sample records around 100,000 clones, more than 85% being singletons. The source material was peripheral blood, sampled on day 0 of AZD1222 vaccination. The receptor's source is an adult in good health. The chain has TRBV10-1 and TRBJ2-6; TRBD1 matches at 9 bases. The CDR3 bases are TGCGCCAGCAGTGAGACCACCTGGGACAGGGAAGCAGGGGCCAACGTCCTGACTTTC. Encoded protein: CASSETTWDREAGANVLTF.